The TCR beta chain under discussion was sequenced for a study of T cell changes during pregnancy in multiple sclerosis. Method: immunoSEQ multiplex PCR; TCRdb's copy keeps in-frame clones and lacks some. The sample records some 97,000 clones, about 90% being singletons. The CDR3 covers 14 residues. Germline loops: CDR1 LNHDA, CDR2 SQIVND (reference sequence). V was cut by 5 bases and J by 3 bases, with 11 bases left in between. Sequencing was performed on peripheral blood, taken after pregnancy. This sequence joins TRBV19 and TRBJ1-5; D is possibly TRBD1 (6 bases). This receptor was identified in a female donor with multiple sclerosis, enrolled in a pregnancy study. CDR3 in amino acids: CASSDRRLNQPQHF. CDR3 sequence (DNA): TGTGCCAGTAGTGACAGGCGTCTCAATCAGCCCCAGCATTTT.